This TCR beta chain was sequenced during a study of response to subunit inactivated influenza vaccine. This CDR3 is 13 amino acids long. Trimming removed 5 bases from V and 2 bases from J, with 10 bases in between. Germline CDR1 reads MNHEY; CDR2 reads SMNVEV (reference sequence). This clonotype turned up a few times. Each CDR3 protein is one row after TCRdb ran MiXCR on the RT-PCR reads. The sample includes roughly 180,000 distinct CDR3 sequences, around 9% seen only once; the top ten take under 13%. This TCR came from a man in his fifties who received an inactivated influenza vaccine. This sequence joins TRBV27 and TRBJ2-7; no definite D call. The sequenced sample was non-naive T cells sorted from PBMCs, obtained on the day of vaccination. In nucleotides, the CDR3 is TGTGCCAGCAGTCCGGGCCCCACCTACGAGCAGTACTTC. It specifies CASSPGPTYEQYF.